This TCR beta chain was sequenced for a study of blood T cells in healthy people across ages. Whole-study findings and limits: The study found TCR beta diversity correlated strongly with naive T cell percentage.

Trimming stripped 2 bases from V and 1 base from J, with 8 bases between. The CDR3 is 14 residues long. Donors were healthy Caucasian individuals from Russia aged roughly 6 to 90. Each sample yielded at least 5 micrograms of PBMC total RNA. A note on this clonotype: Its antigen remains unknown.

A sample-barcoded 5' primer and a J-beta primer mix were used in a second PCR of roughly 6 to 11 cycles. TCRdb re-called the 5' RACE reads with MiXCR, one entry per CDR3 protein. In the table there are hundreds of thousands of distinct CDR3 sequences, 25% to 30% of which are singletons. Material: blood. The receptor's source is a woman aged 80 or older in good health. The genes are TRBV12-3 or TRBV12-4 and TRBJ1-1; D remains unclear. The CDR3 spells CASSLRQKNTEAFF. The CDR3 DNA follows: TGTGCCAGCAGTTTACGGCAGAAGAACACTGAAGCTTTCTTT.